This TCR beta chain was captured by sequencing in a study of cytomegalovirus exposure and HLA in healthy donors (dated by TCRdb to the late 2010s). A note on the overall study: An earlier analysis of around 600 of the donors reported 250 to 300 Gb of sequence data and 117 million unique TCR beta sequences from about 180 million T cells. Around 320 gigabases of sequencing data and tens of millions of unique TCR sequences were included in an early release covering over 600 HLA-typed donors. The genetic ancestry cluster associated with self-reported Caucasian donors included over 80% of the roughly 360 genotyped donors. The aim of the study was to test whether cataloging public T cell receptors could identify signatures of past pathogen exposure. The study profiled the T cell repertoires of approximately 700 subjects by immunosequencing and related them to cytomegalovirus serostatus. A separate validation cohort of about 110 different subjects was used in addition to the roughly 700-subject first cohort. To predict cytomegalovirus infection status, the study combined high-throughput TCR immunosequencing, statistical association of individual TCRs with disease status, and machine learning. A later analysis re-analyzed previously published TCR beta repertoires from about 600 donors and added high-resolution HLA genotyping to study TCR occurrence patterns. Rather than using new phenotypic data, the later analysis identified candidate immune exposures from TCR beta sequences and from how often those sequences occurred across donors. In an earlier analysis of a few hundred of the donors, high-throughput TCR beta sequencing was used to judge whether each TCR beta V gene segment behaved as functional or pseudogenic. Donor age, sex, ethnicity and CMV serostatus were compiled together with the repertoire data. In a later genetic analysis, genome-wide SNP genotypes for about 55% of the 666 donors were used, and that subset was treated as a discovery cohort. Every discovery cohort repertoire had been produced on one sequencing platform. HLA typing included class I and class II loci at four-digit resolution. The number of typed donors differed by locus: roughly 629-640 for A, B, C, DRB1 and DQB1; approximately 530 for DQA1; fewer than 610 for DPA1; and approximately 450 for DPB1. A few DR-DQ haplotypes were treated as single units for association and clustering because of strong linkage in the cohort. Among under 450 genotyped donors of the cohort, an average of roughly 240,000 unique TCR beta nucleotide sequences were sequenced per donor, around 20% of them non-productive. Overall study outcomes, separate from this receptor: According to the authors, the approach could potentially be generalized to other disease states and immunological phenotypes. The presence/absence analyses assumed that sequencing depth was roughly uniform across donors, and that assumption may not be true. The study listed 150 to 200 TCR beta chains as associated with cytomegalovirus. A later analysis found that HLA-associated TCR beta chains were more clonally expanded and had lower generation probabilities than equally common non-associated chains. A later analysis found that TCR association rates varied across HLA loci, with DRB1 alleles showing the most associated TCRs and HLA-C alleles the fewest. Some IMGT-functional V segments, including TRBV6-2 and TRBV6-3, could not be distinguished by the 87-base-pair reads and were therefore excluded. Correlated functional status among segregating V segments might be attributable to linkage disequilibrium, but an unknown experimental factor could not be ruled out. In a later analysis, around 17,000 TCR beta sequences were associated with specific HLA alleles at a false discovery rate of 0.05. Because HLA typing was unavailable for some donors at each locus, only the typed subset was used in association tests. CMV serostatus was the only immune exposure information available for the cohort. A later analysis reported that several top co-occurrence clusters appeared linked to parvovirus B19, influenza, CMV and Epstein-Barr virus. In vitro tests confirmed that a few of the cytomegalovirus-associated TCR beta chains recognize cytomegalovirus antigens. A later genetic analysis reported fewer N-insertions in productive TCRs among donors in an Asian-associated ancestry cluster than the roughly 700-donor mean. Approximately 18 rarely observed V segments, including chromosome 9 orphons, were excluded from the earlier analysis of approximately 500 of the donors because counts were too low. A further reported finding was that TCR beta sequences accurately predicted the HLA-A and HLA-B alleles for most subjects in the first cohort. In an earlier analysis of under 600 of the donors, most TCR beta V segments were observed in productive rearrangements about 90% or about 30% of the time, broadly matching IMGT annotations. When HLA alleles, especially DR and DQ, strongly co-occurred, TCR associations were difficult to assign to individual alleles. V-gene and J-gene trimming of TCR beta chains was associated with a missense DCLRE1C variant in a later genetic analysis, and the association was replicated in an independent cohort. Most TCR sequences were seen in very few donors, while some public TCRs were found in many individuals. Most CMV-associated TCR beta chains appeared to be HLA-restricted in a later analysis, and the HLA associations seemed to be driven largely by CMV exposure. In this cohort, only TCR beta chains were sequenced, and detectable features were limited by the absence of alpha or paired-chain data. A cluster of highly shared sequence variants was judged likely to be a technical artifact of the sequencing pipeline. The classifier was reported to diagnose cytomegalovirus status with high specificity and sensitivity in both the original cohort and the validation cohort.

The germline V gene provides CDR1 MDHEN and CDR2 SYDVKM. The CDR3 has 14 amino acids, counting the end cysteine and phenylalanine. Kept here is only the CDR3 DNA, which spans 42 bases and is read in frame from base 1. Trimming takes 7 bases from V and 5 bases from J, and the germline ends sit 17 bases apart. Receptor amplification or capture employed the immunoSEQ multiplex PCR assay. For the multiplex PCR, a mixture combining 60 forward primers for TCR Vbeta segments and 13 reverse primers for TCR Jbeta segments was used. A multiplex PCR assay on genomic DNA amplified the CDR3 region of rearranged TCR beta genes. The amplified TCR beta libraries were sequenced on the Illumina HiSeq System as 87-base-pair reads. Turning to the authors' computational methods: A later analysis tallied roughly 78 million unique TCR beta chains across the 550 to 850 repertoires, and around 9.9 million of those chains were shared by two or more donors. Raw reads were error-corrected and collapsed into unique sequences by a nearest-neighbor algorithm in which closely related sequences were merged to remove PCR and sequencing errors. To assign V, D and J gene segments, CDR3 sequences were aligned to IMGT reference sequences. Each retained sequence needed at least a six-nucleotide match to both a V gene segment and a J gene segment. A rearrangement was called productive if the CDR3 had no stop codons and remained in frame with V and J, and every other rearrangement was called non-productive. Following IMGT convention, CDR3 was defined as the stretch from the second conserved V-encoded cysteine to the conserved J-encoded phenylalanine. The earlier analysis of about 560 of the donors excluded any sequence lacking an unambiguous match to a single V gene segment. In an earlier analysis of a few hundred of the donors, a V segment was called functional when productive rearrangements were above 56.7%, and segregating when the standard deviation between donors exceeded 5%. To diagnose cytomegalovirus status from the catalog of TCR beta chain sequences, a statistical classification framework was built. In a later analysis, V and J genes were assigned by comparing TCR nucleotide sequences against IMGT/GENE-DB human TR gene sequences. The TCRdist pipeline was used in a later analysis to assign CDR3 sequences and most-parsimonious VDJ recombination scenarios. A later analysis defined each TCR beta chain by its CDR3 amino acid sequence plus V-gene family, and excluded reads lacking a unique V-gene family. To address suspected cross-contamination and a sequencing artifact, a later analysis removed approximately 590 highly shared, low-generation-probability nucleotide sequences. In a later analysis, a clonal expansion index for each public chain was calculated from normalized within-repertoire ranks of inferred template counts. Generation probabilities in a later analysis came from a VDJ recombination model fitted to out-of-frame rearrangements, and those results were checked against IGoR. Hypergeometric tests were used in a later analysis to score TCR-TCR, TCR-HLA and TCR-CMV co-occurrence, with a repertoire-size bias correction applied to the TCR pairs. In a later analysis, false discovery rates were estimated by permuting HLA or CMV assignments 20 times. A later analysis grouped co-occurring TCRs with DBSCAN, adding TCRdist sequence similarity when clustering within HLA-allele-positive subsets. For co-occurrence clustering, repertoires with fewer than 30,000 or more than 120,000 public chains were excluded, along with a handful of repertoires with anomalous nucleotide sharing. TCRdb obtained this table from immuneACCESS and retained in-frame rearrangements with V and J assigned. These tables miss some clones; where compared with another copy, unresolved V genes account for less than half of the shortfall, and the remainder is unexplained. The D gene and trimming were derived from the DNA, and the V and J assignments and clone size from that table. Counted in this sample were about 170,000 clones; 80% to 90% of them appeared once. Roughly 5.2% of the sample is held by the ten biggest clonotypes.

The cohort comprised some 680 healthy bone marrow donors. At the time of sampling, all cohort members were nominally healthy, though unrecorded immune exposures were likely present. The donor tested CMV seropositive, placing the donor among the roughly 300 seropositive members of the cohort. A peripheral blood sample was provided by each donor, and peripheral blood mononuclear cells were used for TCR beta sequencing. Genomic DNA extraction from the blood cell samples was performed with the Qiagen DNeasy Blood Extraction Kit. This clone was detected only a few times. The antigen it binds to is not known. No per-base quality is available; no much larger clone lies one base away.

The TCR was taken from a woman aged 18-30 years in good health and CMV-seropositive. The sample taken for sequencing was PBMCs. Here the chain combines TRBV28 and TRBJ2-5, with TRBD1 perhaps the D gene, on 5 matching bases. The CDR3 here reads CASNPPGLFETQYF. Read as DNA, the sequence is TGTGCCAGCAACCCCCCAGGGCTCTTCGAGACCCAGTACTTC.